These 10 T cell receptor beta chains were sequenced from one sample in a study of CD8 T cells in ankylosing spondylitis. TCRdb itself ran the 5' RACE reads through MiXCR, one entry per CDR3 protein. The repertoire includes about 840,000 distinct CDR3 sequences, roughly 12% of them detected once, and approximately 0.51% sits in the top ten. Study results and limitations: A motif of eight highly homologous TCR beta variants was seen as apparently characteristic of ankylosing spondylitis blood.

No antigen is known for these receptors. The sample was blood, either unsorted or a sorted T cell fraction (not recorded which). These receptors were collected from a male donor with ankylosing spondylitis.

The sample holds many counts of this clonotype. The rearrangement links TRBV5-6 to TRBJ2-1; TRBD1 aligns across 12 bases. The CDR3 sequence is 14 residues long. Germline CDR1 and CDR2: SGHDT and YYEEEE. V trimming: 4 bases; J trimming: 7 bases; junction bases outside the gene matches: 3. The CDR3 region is CASSGTGGWNEQFF. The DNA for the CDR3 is TGTGCCAGCAGCGGGACAGGGGGCTGGAATGAGCAGTTCTTC. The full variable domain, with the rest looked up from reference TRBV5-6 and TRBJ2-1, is DAGVTQSPTHLIKTRGQQVTLRCSPKSGHDTVSWYQQALGQGPQFIFQYYEEEERQRGNFPDRFSGHQFPNYSSELNVNALLLGDSALYLCASSGTGGWNEQFFGPGTRLTVL.

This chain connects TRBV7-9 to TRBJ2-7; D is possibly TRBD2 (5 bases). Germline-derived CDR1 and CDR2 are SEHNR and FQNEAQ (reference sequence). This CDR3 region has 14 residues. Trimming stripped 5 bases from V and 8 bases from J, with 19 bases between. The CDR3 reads CASSPSTDPGKQYF. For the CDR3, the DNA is TGTGCCAGCAGCCCTTCGACGGACCCCGGGAAGCAGTACTTC.

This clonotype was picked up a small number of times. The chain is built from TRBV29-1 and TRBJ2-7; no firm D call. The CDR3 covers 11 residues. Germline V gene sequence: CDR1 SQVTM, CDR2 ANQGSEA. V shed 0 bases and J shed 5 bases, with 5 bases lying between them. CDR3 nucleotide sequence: TGCAGCGTTGAAGATATCCACGAGCAGTACTTC. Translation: CSVEDIHEQYF.

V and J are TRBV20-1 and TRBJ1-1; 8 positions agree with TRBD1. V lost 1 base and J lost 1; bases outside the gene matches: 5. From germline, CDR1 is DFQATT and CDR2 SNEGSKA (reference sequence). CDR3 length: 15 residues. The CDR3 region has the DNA TGCAGTGCTAGAGCCTCGGACAGGGCGAACACTGAAGCTTTCTTT. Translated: CSARASDRANTEAFF.

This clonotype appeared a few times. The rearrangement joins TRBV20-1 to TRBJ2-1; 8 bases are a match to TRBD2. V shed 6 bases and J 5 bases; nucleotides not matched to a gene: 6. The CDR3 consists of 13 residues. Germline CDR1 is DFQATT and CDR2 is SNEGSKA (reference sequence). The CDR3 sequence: CSATGSGDNEQFF. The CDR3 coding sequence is TGCAGTGCGACCGGTAGCGGGGACAATGAGCAGTTCTTC.

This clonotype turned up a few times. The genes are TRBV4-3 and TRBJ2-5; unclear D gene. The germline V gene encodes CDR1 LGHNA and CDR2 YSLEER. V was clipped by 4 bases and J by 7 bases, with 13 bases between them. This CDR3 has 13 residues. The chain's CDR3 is CASSLSRTSTQYF. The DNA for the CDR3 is TGCGCCAGCAGCCTCTCCCGGACGTCGACCCAGTACTTC.

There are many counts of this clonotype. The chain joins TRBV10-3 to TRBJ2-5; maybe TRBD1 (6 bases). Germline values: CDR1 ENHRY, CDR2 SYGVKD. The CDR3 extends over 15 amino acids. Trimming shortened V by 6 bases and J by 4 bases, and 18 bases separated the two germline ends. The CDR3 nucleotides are TGTGCCATCAGCAACCCCTCAGGGGAAGGAGAGACCCAGTACTTC. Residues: CAISNPSGEGETQYF.

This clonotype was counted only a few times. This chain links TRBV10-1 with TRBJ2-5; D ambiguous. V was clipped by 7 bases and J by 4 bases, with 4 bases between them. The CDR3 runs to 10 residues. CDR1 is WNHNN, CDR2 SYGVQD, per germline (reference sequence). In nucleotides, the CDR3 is TGCGCCAGCATGTCAGAGACCCAGTACTTC. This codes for CASMSETQYF.

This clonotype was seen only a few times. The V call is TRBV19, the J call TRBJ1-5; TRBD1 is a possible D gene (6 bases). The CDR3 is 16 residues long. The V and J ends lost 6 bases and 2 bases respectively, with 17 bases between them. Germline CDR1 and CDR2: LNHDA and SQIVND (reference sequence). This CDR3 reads CASSRWGAKGNQPQHF. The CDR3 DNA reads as TGTGCCAGTAGCAGATGGGGGGCGAAAGGCAATCAGCCCCAGCATTTT.

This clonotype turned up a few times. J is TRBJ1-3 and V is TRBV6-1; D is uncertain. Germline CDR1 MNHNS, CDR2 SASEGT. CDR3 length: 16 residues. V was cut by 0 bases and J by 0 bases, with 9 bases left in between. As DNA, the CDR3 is TGTGCCAGCAGTGAAGCTCATACGAGCTCTGGAAACACCATATATTTT. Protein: CASSEAHTSSGNTIYF.